Sequencing of this TCR beta chain was carried out in a study of OX40 agonist ivuxolimab in advanced cancers. Across the whole study: Patients were 82.7% male with ages about 23 to 90, mean 60. The study reported partial responses in three patients: one hepatocellular carcinoma, two cutaneous melanoma.

Clones were read by immunoSEQ multiplex PCR, and TCRdb kept only the in-frame ones, dropping some. This sample has approximately 40,000 clones, with about 80% found just once. This clone was counted a few times. Its target is not known. General study results and limits: Relative to CD4+ cells, CD8+ T cells on average had more expanded clones. Low normalized clonal expansion also occurred in some nonresponding patients.

Source: CD4+ or CD8+ T cells sorted from blood, taken in a trial of the OX40 agonist ivuxolimab. The source is an adult with an advanced solid tumor such as melanoma, head and neck, liver or kidney cancer.

The CDR3 sequence is CASSLLSREGEAFF. The CDR3 region has the DNA TGTGCCAGCAGTTTATTATCCAGAGAGGGTGAAGCTTTCTTT. J is TRBJ1-1 and V is TRBV27; D gene ambiguous. Germline V gives CDR1 MNHEY, CDR2 SMNVEV (reference sequence). CDR3 length equals 14 residues. The V end was cut by 1 base, the J end by 7 bases, with 13 bases between.